One and the same sample provided the 6 T cell receptor beta chains below, sequenced in a study of T cell changes during pregnancy in multiple sclerosis. The data were produced by immunoSEQ multiplex PCR, yet TCRdb's version contains in-frame clones alone and is incomplete. The sample yields roughly 73,000 clones, about 92% seen once. This sample comprised peripheral blood, obtained in the second trimester of pregnancy. The receptors were gathered from a female donor in good health, enrolled as a control in a pregnancy study.

The V call is TRBV7-9, the J call TRBJ1-5; D is ambiguous. CDR3 length equals 18 residues. The germline V gene encodes CDR1 SEHNR and CDR2 FQNEAQ (reference sequence). Trimming stripped 1 base from V and 4 bases from J, with 20 bases between. CDR3 nucleotide sequence: TGTGCCAGCAGCTTAGTTCAGGCGGGCACCCGTCCGAATCAGCCCCAGCATTTT. Encoded protein: CASSLVQAGTRPNQPQHF.

The chain recombines TRBV5-1 with TRBJ2-6; 14 nucleotides agree with TRBD2. CDR3 size: 18 residues. Unmatched junction bases numbered 7, after V lost 5 bases and J lost 3 bases. Germline CDR1 is SGHRS and CDR2 is YFSETQ. DNA of the CDR3: TGCGCCAGCAGGGGACTAGCGGGGGTCACGGGTGGGGCCAACGTCCTGACTTTC. It codes for CASRGLAGVTGGANVLTF.

This clone was detected only once. The chain uses TRBV13 and TRBJ1-6; the D gene is possibly TRBD1 (5 bases). Germline lookup yields CDR1 PRHDT and CDR2 FYEKMQ (reference sequence). With 0 bases removed from V and 0 bases from J, the gap between germline ends came to 12 bases. The CDR3 loop spans 18 amino acids. The CDR3 spells CASSLGRGVSSYNSPLHF. Written as DNA, the CDR3 is TGTGCCAGCAGCTTAGGCCGGGGGGTTAGCTCCTATAATTCACCCCTCCACTTT.

The chain combines TRBV2 with TRBJ1-1; D not certain. This CDR3 has 11 residues. The V and J ends lost 7 bases and 4 bases respectively, with 7 bases between them. Germline V gene data show CDR1 as SNHLY and CDR2 as FYNNEI. This CDR3 is CASMVATEAFF. CDR3 coding DNA: TGTGCCAGCATGGTGGCCACTGAAGCTTTCTTT.

This CDR3 reads CASSFASGDRAYEQYF. The CDR3, as DNA: TGTGCCAGCAGCTTTGCCTCGGGGGACAGGGCCTACGAGCAGTACTTC. J is TRBJ2-7 and V is TRBV5-4; 9 bases map to TRBD1. The CDR3 is 16 amino acids. CDR1 SGHNT and CDR2 YYREEE come from the germline V gene (reference sequence). V lost 2 bases, J lost 2 bases, and 8 bases stayed unmatched. The full variable domain, its missing parts supplied by reference TRBV5-4 and TRBJ2-7, is ETGVTQSPTHLIKTRGQQVTLRCSSQSGHNTVSWYQQALGQGPQFIFQYYREEENGRGNFPPRFSGLQFPNYSSELNVNALELDDSALYLCASSFASGDRAYEQYFGPGTRLTVT.

The V gene is TRBV7-2, the J gene TRBJ1-5, with D uncertain. Germline CDR1 and CDR2: SGHTA and FQGNSA. The V end was cut by 2 bases, the J end by 4 bases, with 6 bases between. The CDR3 runs to 13 residues. DNA of the CDR3: TGTGCCAGCAGCTTATTGTCAAATCAGCCCCAGCATTTT. This encodes CASSLLSNQPQHF.